This is a list of T cell receptor beta chains from one sample in a study of blood T cell repertoires in COVID-19. Data came from immunoSEQ multiplex PCR; TCRdb stores just in-frame clones and leaves some out. The sample holds 200,000 to 250,000 clones, approximately 88% seen once. The material sequenced was PBMCs or T cells enriched from blood (not recorded which). The origin of the receptors is a woman between 25 and 40 years old with acute COVID-19. Each CDR3 is given with its conserved first and last residue. The D gene is left open where the match is weak. Clone size is given for some rows only: seen once, a few or many times, or a class if the clone is expanded.

cdr3_aa cdr3_nt j_call v_call cdr3_length d_call clone_size
CASSLGQGSGNTIYF TGTGCCAGCAGCTTGGGACAGGGATCTGGAAACACCATATATTTT TRBJ1-3 TRBV11-2 15 TRBD1 -
CASSHGGSQYF TGTGCCAGCAGCCACGGAGGTTCGCAGTACTTC TRBJ2-7 TRBV7-8 11 - once
CASSLGGRTDTQYF TGTGCCAGCAGCTTGGGGGGACGCACAGATACGCAGTATTTT TRBJ2-3 TRBV7-2 14 - -
CASSIGGGAAGELFF TGTGCCAGCAGTATAGGCGGGGGGGCCGCCGGGGAGCTGTTTTTT TRBJ2-2 TRBV28 15 TRBD2 -
CASSLEVGQSSYNEQFF TGCGCCAGCAGCTTGGAAGTGGGACAGTCCTCCTACAATGAGCAGTTCTTC TRBJ2-1 TRBV5-1 17 TRBD1 few
CASSTDRDGEKLFF TGCGCCAGCAGTACCGACAGGGATGGGGAAAAACTGTTTTTT TRBJ1-4 TRBV10-1 14 TRBD1 -
CASSHSTSGVYNEQFF TGCGCCAGCAGCCATTCCACTAGCGGGGTATACAATGAGCAGTTCTTC TRBJ2-1 TRBV4-1 16 TRBD2 few
CASFPGPRQETQYF TGTGCCAGTTTTCCGGGTCCTCGCCAAGAGACCCAGTACTTC TRBJ2-5 TRBV6-5 14 - -
CASSSGQGALGYGYTF TGCGCCAGCAGCTCGGGACAGGGGGCTTTGGGCTATGGCTACACCTTC TRBJ1-2 TRBV5-1 16 TRBD1 -
CASSSLPRGEGGTDTQYF TGTGCCAGCAGCTCCCTTCCCAGGGGTGAGGGCGGTACAGATACGCAGTATTTT TRBJ2-3 TRBV14 18 - -
CASSGYGQSTDTQYF TGTGCCAGCAGCGGATACGGACAGAGCACAGATACGCAGTATTTT TRBJ2-3 TRBV7-9 15 - once
CASRQGAGETQYF TGCGCCAGCAGACAGGGGGCGGGAGAGACCCAGTACTTC TRBJ2-5 TRBV5-1 13 TRBD1 -
CASSSSGARQETQYF TGTGCCAGCAGCTCCAGCGGGGCTCGCCAAGAGACCCAGTACTTC TRBJ2-5 TRBV7-2 15 TRBD2 -
CASSPKLRGDRSEAFF TGCGCCAGCAGTCCTAAACTCAGGGGGGATAGATCTGAAGCTTTCTTT TRBJ1-1 TRBV23-1 16 TRBD1 -
CASSELSGGWEQYF TGTGCCAGCAGTGAACTGAGCGGGGGCTGGGAGCAGTACTTC TRBJ2-7 TRBV2 14 TRBD2 -
CAIGTGDSNQPQHF TGTGCCATCGGAACAGGGGACAGCAATCAGCCCCAGCATTTT TRBJ1-5 TRBV10-3 14 TRBD1 -
CASSEEGKDSPLHF TGTGCCAGCAGTGAAGAGGGGAAAGATTCACCCCTCCACTTT TRBJ1-6 TRBV6-1 14 - -
CSFWTASTDTQYF TGCAGCTTCTGGACAGCTAGCACAGATACGCAGTATTTT TRBJ2-3 TRBV29-1 13 - -
CASSRLAAETQYF TGTGCCAGCAGTCGACTAGCGGCAGAGACCCAGTACTTC TRBJ2-5 TRBV6-2/TRBV6-3 13 TRBD2 -
CASKKGAQGTNTIYF TGTGCCAGCAAGAAAGGGGCACAGGGCACTAACACCATATATTTT TRBJ1-3 TRBV10-3 15 - -
CASSVEGQGTAFF TGTGCCAGCAGCGTAGAGGGACAGGGGACAGCTTTCTTT TRBJ1-1 TRBV9 13 TRBD1 few
CASRDRGRETQYF TGTGCCAGTAGGGACAGGGGTAGGGAGACCCAGTACTTC TRBJ2-5 TRBV19 13 TRBD1 -